Below are 30 T cell receptor beta chains sequenced from a single sample in a study of shared clonotypes between healthy human individuals. Naive CD8 isolation took CD45RO-negative cells positively selected for CCR7 and excluded terminally differentiated effector memory CD45RA+ cells. Using immunoSEQ multiplex PCR, the repertoire was profiled, and TCRdb retains in-frame clones only, with some absent. The data show fewer than 1 million clones, approximately 96% seen once. The sequenced sample was naive CD8+ T cells sorted from blood. The receptors originated from a man younger than 40 in good health.

The V gene is TRBV27, the J gene TRBJ2-1; 9 bases are shared with TRBD1. Germline V CDR1 and CDR2: MNHEY, SMNVEV (reference sequence). CDR3 length: 16 residues. The junction had 9 bases not matched to a gene; V was cut back by 5 bases and J by 4 bases. For the CDR3, the DNA is TGTGCCAGCAGTCCTAGGACAGGGGCACGGTACAATGAGCAGTTCTTC. Translation gives CASSPRTGARYNEQFF.

The rearrangement uses TRBV5-1 and TRBJ2-2; 12 nucleotides match TRBD1. V gave up 4 bases and J gave up 2 bases; unmatched junction bases: 3. This CDR3 is 16 amino acids long. Germline loops: CDR1 SGHRS, CDR2 YFSETQ. CDR3 in amino acids: CASSQGTGGNTGELFF. The CDR3, as DNA: TGCGCCAGCAGCCAGGGGACAGGGGGCAACACCGGGGAGCTGTTTTTT.

This chain joins TRBV4-3 and TRBJ2-1; 9 nucleotides align to TRBD1. The germline V gene has CDR1 LGHNA and CDR2 YSLEER. CDR3 length equals 15 residues. Trimming at V came to 0 bases and at J to 8 bases, leaving 5 bases not matched to a gene. The CDR3 here is CASSQDKGQGHEQFF. The CDR3 DNA follows: TGCGCCAGCAGCCAAGATAAGGGACAGGGCCATGAGCAGTTCTTC.

This chain joins TRBV30 and TRBJ2-1, with no clear D. The ends were cut back, 7 bases at V and 8 bases at J, with 12 bases in the middle. CDR1 and CDR2 from the germline V gene are GTSNPN and SVGIG (reference sequence). CDR3 length equals 11 residues. The CDR3 sequence: CASLIGHEQFF. CDR3 coding DNA: TGTGCCTCCCTGATAGGGCATGAGCAGTTCTTC.

V gene TRBV7-9 combines with J gene TRBJ2-7, with a weak D call TRBD1 (6 bases). The germline V and J ends were trimmed by 4 bases and 0 bases, with 19 bases remaining between them. The CDR3 covers 17 residues. Germline CDR1 is SEHNR and CDR2 is FQNEAQ (reference sequence). The CDR3 sequence is CASSSNYRDKVSYEQYF. CDR3 nucleotides: TGTGCCAGCAGCTCTAATTATCGGGACAAAGTCTCCTACGAGCAGTACTTC.

The chain uses TRBV7-9 and TRBJ1-2; D gene uncertain. Germline lookup yields CDR1 SEHNR and CDR2 FQNEAQ (reference sequence). Between the trimmed V and J ends, which lost 8 bases and 8 bases, there was a span of 18 bases. The CDR3 contains 13 residues. The CDR3 loop reads CASALGRHMGYTF. Written as DNA, the CDR3 is TGTGCCAGCGCCCTTGGCAGGCACATGGGCTACACCTTC.

This clone was detected once. The chain employs TRBV2 and TRBJ2-1, with 9 bases that match TRBD1. The CDR3 loop spans 14 amino acids. CDR1 SNHLY and CDR2 FYNNEI come from the germline V gene. V shed 11 bases, J shed 7 bases, and the junction held 12 bases outside the gene matches. The CDR3 protein is CAFFRRQGVNEQFF. DNA for the CDR3: TGTGCCTTTTTTAGGAGACAGGGGGTTAATGAGCAGTTCTTC.

The chain uses TRBV7-7 and TRBJ2-7, with 7 bases fitting TRBD2. The CDR3 loop spans 15 amino acids. After removal of 1 base from V and 1 base from J, the junction contained 4 bases not matched to a gene. Germline V gives CDR1 SSHAT, CDR2 FNYEAQ (reference sequence). The CDR3 sequence: CASSLELAPSYEQYF. The DNA for the CDR3 is TGTGCCAGCAGCTTAGAACTAGCGCCTTCCTACGAGCAGTACTTC.

The chain recombines TRBV27 with TRBJ1-4, with D possibly being TRBD1 (6 bases). This CDR3 comprises 16 residues. V was cut by 3 bases and J by 7 bases, with 18 bases left in between. The germline V gene encodes CDR1 MNHEY and CDR2 SMNVEV (reference sequence). Here the CDR3 reads CASSFKTGPGSEKLFF. CDR3 DNA: TGTGCCAGCAGTTTTAAAACAGGGCCTGGAAGTGAAAAACTGTTTTTT.

This clone was recorded only once. The chain combines TRBV29-1 with TRBJ1-2; D unclear. V was clipped by 6 bases and J by 0 bases, with 11 bases between them. The CDR3 length is 13 residues. CDR1 SQVTM and CDR2 ANQGSEA come from the germline V gene. Written as DNA, the CDR3 is TGCAGCGTCTACCCGGCAGCTAACTATGGCTACACCTTC. It specifies CSVYPAANYGYTF.

V is TRBV5-8 and J is TRBJ2-7; 8 positions agree with TRBD1. Looked up from germline, CDR1 is SGHTS and CDR2 is YDEGEE. V lost 7 bases to trimming and J lost 0 bases; unmatched junction nucleotides: 3. This CDR3 is built from 13 residues. CDR3 residues: CASGQGSSYEQYF. CDR3 coding DNA: TGTGCCAGCGGACAGGGAAGCTCCTACGAGCAGTACTTC.

This chain's CDR3 is CASSLDWDPDTQYF. In nucleotides, the CDR3 is TGCGCCAGCAGCCTGGATTGGGATCCAGATACGCAGTATTTT. The chain links TRBV5-1 to TRBJ2-3, with D uncertain. The germline CDR1 and CDR2 sequences are SGHRS and YFSETQ. V lost 4 bases and J 4 bases, leaving 13 bases between the germline ends. CDR3 length: 14 amino acids. Variable domain in full (rest from reference TRBV5-1 and TRBJ2-3): KAGVTQTPRYLIKTRGQQVTLSCSPISGHRSVSWYQQTPGQGLQFLFEYFSETQRNKGNFPGRFSGRQFSNSRSEMNVSTLELGDSALYLCASSLDWDPDTQYFGPGTRLTVL.

The CDR3 protein is CASSDFGGTGYGYTF. CDR3 nucleotide sequence: TGTGCCAGTAGTGATTTTGGGGGGACGGGCTATGGCTACACCTTC. J is TRBJ1-2 and V is TRBV19; D may be TRBD1 (5 bases). From germline, CDR1 is LNHDA and CDR2 SQIVND (reference sequence). The CDR3 runs to 15 residues. V dropped 5 bases and J dropped 4 bases, with 17 bases sitting between them.

The chain uses TRBV28 and TRBJ2-7; no definite D call. The CDR3 length is 13 residues. Per the germline V gene, CDR1 is MDHEN and CDR2 is SYDVKM. V was shortened by 8 bases and J by 2 bases, with 13 bases between the two germline ends. CDR3 nucleotides: TGTGCCAGCGCGAAAAGAGCAGCCTACGAGCAGTACTTC. Translation: CASAKRAAYEQYF.

The gene calls are TRBV4-3 and TRBJ2-6; 8 bases are shared with TRBD1. Germline V CDR1 and CDR2: LGHNA, YSLEER. J was trimmed by 4 bases and V by 4 bases; bases with no gene match: 9. The CDR3 totals 17 residues. The CDR3 loop is CASSLISGGAGANVLTF. CDR3 in DNA: TGCGCCAGCAGCCTCATCTCAGGGGGCGCCGGGGCCAACGTCCTGACTTTC.

Points on this clone: An end of the junction differs from the germline gene, which may be a read error. The chain employs TRBV2 and TRBJ2-7, with 9 bases that match TRBD2. Germline V gene lookup returns CDR1 SNHLY and CDR2 FYNNEI. The CDR3 sequence is 15 residues long. The CDR3 DNA sequence: TGTGCCAGCAGTGAATTTGGGCTAGCGGGATACGGGCAGTACTTC. Translating gives CASSEFGLAGYGQYF.

A note on this clone: One end of the junction fails to match germline, which may point to a read error. The same CDR3 is also encoded by other DNA sequences in this sample. The chain links TRBV27 to TRBJ2-7; 13 positions agree with TRBD2. Germline assignment: CDR1 MNHEY and CDR2 SMNVEV (reference sequence). There are 14 residues in the CDR3. The CDR3 nucleotides read TGTGCCAGCAGGGGGACTAGCGGGGTCTGGGAGCAATACTTC. It translates to CASRGTSGVWEQYF.

The chain combines TRBV25-1 with TRBJ1-1; 8 nucleotides align to TRBD1. With 5 bases clipped from V and 4 bases from J, the junction kept 0 bases outside the gene matches. In germline, CDR1 is MGHDK, CDR2 SYGVNS. The CDR3 totals 12 residues. CDR3 protein: CASSTGGTEAFF. The CDR3 DNA is TGTGCCAGCAGTACAGGGGGCACTGAAGCTTTCTTT. Combining the CDR3 with reference TRBV25-1 and TRBJ1-1 gives the whole variable domain EADIYQTPRYLVIGTGKKITLECSQTMGHDKMYWYQQDPGMELHLIHYSYGVNSTEKGDLSSESTVSRIRTEHFPLTLESARPSHTSQYLCASSTGGTEAFFGQGTRLTVV.

The rearrangement links TRBV19 to TRBJ2-1; 13 bases are a match to TRBD2. Germline V gene lookup returns CDR1 LNHDA and CDR2 SQIVND (reference sequence). Trimming removed 1 base from V and 4 bases from J; junction bases left unmatched: 4. This CDR3 is 17 amino acids long. This chain's CDR3 is CASSIALGLAGYNEQFF. The CDR3 DNA is TGTGCCAGTAGTATAGCGTTGGGACTAGCGGGATACAATGAGCAGTTCTTC.

The chain carries TRBV19 and TRBJ1-2, with D unresolved. The CDR3 is 16 residues long. V was clipped by 8 bases and J by 8 bases, with 27 bases between them. Germline V lookup: CDR1 LNHDA, CDR2 SQIVND (reference sequence). The CDR3 coding sequence is TGTGCCAGTCAGGAACCCCTTACTAGCGTGGAAAGAGGCTACACCTTC. Its translation: CASQEPLTSVERGYTF.

J is TRBJ2-1 and V is TRBV28, with a tentative D call TRBD1 (6 bases). This CDR3 is built from 18 residues. CDR1 is MDHEN and CDR2 is SYDVKM in the germline V gene. V lost 5 bases to trimming and J lost 5 bases, with 25 bases between them. Written as DNA, the CDR3 is TGTGCCAGCAGTCGCCCCTACAACGAGGGGGAAAGGCACAATGAGCAGTTCTTC. The encoded protein is CASSRPYNEGERHNEQFF.

J is TRBJ1-2 and V is TRBV28, with D uncertain. CDR3 size: 16 residues. Germline-derived CDR1 and CDR2 are MDHEN and SYDVKM. V was trimmed by 2 bases and J by 3 bases, leaving 16 bases between them. The CDR3, as DNA: TGTGCCAGCAGTTTACCCCCCTCTATTGACCACTATGGCTACACCTTC. It translates to CASSLPPSIDHYGYTF.

The chain uses TRBV7-9 and TRBJ2-1; no definite D call. The CDR3 is 13 amino acids. The V end was cut by 4 bases, the J end by 6 bases, with 10 bases between. Per germline, CDR1 SEHNR and CDR2 FQNEAQ (reference sequence). CDR3 protein: CASSSTQPNEQFF. CDR3 sequence (DNA): TGTGCCAGCAGCTCAACACAACCCAATGAGCAGTTCTTC.

The chain has TRBV7-2 and TRBJ2-1; TRBD2 agrees at 8 bases. CDR1 SGHTA and CDR2 FQGNSA come from the germline V gene. CDR3 length: 16 residues. V lost 1 base, J lost 4 bases, and 6 bases stayed unmatched. As DNA, the CDR3 is TGTGCCAGCAGCTTAGGTAGGCTAGCGGGTTACAATGAGCAGTTCTTC. Its protein product is CASSLGRLAGYNEQFF.

The J gene is TRBJ1-3, the V gene TRBV9; no clear D gene. The V and J ends lost 0 bases and 0 bases respectively, with 10 bases between them. The germline CDR1 and CDR2 sequences are SGDLS and YYNGEE. The CDR3 loop spans 16 amino acids. CDR3 coding DNA: TGTGCCAGCAGCGTAGGGCGGTCTAGCTCTGGAAACACCATATATTTT. Protein sequence: CASSVGRSSSGNTIYF.

This clone was recorded only once. The genes are TRBV28 and TRBJ2-3; TRBD1 agrees at 8 bases. This CDR3 is built from 15 residues. Germline CDR1 is MDHEN and CDR2 is SYDVKM. The trim removed 5 bases at V and 1 base at J, leaving 5 bases unmatched. The CDR3 sequence is CASSPPGGRTDTQYF. The CDR3 nucleotides read TGTGCCAGCAGTCCTCCAGGGGGCCGCACAGATACGCAGTATTTT.

The chain employs TRBV7-9 and TRBJ2-7, with 8 bases aligning to TRBD2. Germline CDR1 SEHNR, CDR2 FQNEAQ (reference sequence). The CDR3 covers 15 residues. V shed 5 bases and J 2 bases; nucleotides not matched to a gene: 8. The CDR3 DNA sequence: TGTGCCAGCAGCGGGGGTACTAGCGGAGCCTACGAGCAGTACTTC. Amino acids: CASSGGTSGAYEQYF.

This clone has just one count. The V and J genes are TRBV7-3 and TRBJ2-3, with D uncertain. CDR1 and CDR2 from the germline V gene are SGHTA and FQGTGA. This CDR3 comprises 14 residues. Between the trimmed V and J ends, which lost 0 bases and 0 bases, there was a span of 4 bases. The CDR3 DNA reads TGTGCCAGCAGCTTAACAAGTAGCACAGATACGCAGTATTTT. It codes for CASSLTSSTDTQYF.

This clone was found once. The gene calls are TRBV27 and TRBJ1-1; D is perhaps TRBD1 (6 bases). The CDR3 covers 12 residues. The V gene's germline CDR1 is MNHEY and CDR2 SMNVEV (reference sequence). Trimming cost V 6 bases and J 8 bases, with 13 bases left between them. In DNA, the CDR3 is TGTGCCAGCAGGTCAACAGGGTTGGAAGCTTTCTTT. Translated: CASRSTGLEAFF.

The rearrangement joins TRBV30 to TRBJ2-7; the D gene is possibly TRBD1 (5 bases). From germline, CDR1 is GTSNPN and CDR2 SVGIG (reference sequence). Trimming left V 5 bases short and J 5 bases short, with 16 bases between. The CDR3 sequence is 13 residues long. The CDR3 DNA sequence: TGTGCCTGGGCCGACAAGGGGATCGACGAGCAGTACTTC. Translated, it gives CAWADKGIDEQYF. Filled out from reference TRBV30 and TRBJ2-7, the complete variable domain reads SQTIHQWPATLVQPVGSPLSLECTVEGTSNPNLYWYRQAAGRGLQLLFYSVGIGQISSEVPQNLSASRPQDRQFILSSKKLLLSDSGFYLCAWADKGIDEQYFGPGTRLTVT.